This T cell receptor beta chain was recorded in a study of Tregs in tolerant kidney transplant recipients. Study-wide points: Biological reproducibility was not directly addressed, but technical replication error appeared minimal. Activated donor B cell expansion appeared to reveal the most relevant donor-specific TCRbeta repertoire.

Concerning this clone: Its antigen remains unidentified. A read error may account for a junction end that differs from germline.

Unstimulated regulatory T cells (CD4+CD25+CD127-), CD4+CD25- non-regulatory cells, CD4 and CD8 cells were FACS-sorted from thawed PBMCs. Measured with immunoSEQ multiplex PCR; TCRdb has only the in-frame clones, and not every one. The sample holds about 56,000 clones, around four fifths seen once. The receptor was isolated from a human donor in good health. Source material: CD4+ T cells from blood.

The CDR3 spells CASSASSRSQVF. In DNA form, the CDR3 reads TGTGCCAGCAGCGCCTCCAGTAGATCCCAAGTTTTT. The chain joins TRBV7-2 to TRBJ2-2; D is uncertain. The CDR3 extends over 12 amino acids. Germline V CDR1 and CDR2: SGHTA, FQGNSA.